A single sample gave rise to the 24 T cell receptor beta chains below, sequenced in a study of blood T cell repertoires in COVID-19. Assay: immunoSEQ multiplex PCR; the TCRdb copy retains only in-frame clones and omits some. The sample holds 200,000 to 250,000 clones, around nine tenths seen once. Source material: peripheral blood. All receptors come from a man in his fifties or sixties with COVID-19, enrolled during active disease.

CDR3 DNA sequence: TGTGCCACCAGTGATCCTAGCGGGGGTAACACAGATACGCAGTATTTT. Protein: CATSDPSGGNTDTQYF. The chain uses TRBV24-1 and TRBJ2-3; 10 bases match TRBD2. This CDR3 has 16 residues. V dropped 3 bases and J dropped 2; count of bases not matched to a gene: 4. Germline values: CDR1 KGHDR, CDR2 SFDVKD.

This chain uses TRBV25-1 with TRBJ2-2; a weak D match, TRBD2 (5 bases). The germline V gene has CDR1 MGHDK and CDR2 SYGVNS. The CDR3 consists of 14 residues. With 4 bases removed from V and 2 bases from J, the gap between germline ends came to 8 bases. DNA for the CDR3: TGTGCCAGCAGTGCGGCGGGTAACACCGGGGAGCTGTTTTTT. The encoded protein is CASSAAGNTGELFF.

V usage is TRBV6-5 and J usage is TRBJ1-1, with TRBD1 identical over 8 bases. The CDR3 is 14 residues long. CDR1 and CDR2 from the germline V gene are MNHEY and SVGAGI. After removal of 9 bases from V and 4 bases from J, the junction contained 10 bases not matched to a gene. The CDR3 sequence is CASSPGGAGTEAFF. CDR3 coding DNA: TGTGCCAGTAGCCCAGGGGGCGCAGGCACTGAAGCTTTCTTT.

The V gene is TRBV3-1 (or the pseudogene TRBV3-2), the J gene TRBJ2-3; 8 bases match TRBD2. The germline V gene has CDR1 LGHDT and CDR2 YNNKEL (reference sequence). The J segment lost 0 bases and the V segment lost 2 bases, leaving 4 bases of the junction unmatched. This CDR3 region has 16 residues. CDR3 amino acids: CASSQPSGRSTDTQYF. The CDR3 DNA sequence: TGTGCCAGCAGCCAACCTAGCGGGCGCAGCACAGATACGCAGTATTTT.

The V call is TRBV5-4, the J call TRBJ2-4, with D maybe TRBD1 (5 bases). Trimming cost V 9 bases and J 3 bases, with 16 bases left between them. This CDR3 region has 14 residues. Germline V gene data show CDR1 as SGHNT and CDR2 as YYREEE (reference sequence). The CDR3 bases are TGTGCCACCCATCTAGGGGCGGACAAAAACATTCAGTACTTC. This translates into CATHLGADKNIQYF.

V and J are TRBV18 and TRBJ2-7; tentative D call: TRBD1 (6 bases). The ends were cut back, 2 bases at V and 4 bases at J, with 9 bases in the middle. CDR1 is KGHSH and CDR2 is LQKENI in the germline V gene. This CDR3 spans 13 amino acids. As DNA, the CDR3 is TGTGCCAGCTCACCAGGGGGCGTTTACGAGCAGTACTTC. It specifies CASSPGGVYEQYF.

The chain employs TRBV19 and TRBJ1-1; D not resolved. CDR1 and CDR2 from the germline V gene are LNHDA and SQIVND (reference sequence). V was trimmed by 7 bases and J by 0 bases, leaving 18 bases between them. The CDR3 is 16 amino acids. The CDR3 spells CASIPAAGRLNTEAFF. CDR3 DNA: TGTGCCAGTATTCCCGCTGCCGGGAGGCTGAACACTGAAGCTTTCTTT.

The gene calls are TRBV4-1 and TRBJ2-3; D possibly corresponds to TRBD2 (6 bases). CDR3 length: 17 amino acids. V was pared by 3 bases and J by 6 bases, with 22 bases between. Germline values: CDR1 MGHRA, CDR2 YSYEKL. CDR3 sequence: CASSQGPGPRGGDTQYF. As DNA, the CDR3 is TGCGCCAGCAGCCAGGGGCCAGGGCCTCGCGGAGGGGATACGCAGTATTTT.

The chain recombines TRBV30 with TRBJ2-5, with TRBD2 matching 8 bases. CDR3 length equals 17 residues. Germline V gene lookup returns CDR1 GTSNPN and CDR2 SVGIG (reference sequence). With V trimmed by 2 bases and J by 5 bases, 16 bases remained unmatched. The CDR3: CAWSPRGGYPVRETQYF. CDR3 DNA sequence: TGTGCCTGGAGTCCCCGCGGGGGGTATCCGGTACGGGAGACCCAGTACTTC.

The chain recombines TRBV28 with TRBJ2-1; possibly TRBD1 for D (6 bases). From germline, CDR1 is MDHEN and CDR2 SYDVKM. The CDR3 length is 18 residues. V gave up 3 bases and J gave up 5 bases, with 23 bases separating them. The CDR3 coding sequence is TGTGCCAGCAGTTTCTCCGAACCCTTACTGTCAGGGGACAATGAGCAGTTCTTC. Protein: CASSFSEPLLSGDNEQFF. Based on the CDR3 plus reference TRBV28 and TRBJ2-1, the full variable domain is DVKVTQSSRYLVKRTGEKVFLECVQDMDHENMFWYRQDPGLGLRLIYFSYDVKMKEKGDIPEGYSVSREKKERFSLILESASTNQTSMYLCASSFSEPLLSGDNEQFFGPGTRLTVL.

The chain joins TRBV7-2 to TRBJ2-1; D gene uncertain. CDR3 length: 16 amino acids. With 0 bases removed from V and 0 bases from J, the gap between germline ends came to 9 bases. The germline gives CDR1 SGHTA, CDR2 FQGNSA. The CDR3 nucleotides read TGTGCCAGCAGCTTAGCGAGAGGAAGCTCCTACAATGAGCAGTTCTTC. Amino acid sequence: CASSLARGSSYNEQFF.

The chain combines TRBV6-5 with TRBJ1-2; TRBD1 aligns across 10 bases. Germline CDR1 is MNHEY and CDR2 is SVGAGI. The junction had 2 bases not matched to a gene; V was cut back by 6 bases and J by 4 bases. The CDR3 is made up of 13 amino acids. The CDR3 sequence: CASSRDRGYGYTF. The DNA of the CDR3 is TGTGCCAGCAGCCGGGACAGGGGCTATGGCTACACCTTC.

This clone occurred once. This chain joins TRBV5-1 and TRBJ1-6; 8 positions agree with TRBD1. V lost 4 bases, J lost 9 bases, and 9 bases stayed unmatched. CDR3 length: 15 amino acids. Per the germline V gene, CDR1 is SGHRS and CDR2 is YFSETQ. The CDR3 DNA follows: TGCGCCAGCAGCCCGGAAACAGGGGGTATTTCACCCCTCCACTTT. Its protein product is CASSPETGGISPLHF. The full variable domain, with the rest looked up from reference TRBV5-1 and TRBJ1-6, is KAGVTQTPRYLIKTRGQQVTLSCSPISGHRSVSWYQQTPGQGLQFLFEYFSETQRNKGNFPGRFSGRQFSNSRSEMNVSTLELGDSALYLCASSPETGGISPLHFGNGTRLTVT.

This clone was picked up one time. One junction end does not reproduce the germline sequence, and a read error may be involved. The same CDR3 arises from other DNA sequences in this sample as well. The CDR3 DNA is TGCGCCAGCAGTTCCCGGGACATCCCCTACGAGCAGTACTTC. Translation gives CASSSRDIPYEQYF. The chain is built from TRBV28 and TRBJ2-7, with D perhaps matching TRBD1 (6 bases). The germline CDR1 and CDR2 sequences are MDHEN and SYDVKM. CDR3 length equals 14 residues.

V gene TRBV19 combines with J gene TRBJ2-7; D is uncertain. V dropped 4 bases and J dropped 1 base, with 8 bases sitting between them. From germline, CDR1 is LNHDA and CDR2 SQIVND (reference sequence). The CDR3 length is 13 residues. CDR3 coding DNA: TGTGCCAGTAGTAGGCCATCTTCCTACGAGCAGTACTTC. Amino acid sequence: CASSRPSSYEQYF.

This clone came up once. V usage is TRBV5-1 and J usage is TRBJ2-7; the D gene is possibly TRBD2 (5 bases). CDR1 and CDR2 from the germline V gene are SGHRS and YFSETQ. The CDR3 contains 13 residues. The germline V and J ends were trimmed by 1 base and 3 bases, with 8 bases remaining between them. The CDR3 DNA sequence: TGCGCCAGCAGCTTGCACGGGGACTACGAGCAGTACTTC. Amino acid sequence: CASSLHGDYEQYF.

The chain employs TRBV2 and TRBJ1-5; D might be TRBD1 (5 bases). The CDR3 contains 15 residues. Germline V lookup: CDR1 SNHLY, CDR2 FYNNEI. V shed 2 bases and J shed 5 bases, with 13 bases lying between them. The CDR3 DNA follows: TGTGCCAGCAGTGAAAGGGGCACACGGGATCAGCCCCAGCATTTT. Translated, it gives CASSERGTRDQPQHF. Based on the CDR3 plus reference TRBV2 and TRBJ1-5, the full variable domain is EPEVTQTPSHQVTQMGQEVILRCVPISNHLYFYWYRQILGQKVEFLVSFYNNEISEKSEIFDDQFSVERPDGSNFTLKIRSTKLEDSAMYFCASSERGTRDQPQHFGDGTRLSIL.

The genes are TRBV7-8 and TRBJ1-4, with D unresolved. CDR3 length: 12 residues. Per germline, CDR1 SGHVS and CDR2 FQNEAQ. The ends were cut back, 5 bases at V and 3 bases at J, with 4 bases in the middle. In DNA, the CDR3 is TGTGCCAGCAGCCGCTCTAATGAAAAACTGTTTTTT. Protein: CASSRSNEKLFF.

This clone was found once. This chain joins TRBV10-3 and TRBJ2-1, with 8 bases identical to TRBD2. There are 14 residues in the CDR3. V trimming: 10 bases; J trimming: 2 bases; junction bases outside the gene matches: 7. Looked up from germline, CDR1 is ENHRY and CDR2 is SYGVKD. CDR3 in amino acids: CATIDGRAYNEQFF. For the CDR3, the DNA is TGTGCCACCATCGACGGGAGGGCCTACAATGAGCAGTTCTTC.

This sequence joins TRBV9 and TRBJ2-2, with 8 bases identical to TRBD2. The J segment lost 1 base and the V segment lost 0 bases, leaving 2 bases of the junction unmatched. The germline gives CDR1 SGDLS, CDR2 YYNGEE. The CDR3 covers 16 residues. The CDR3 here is CASSVGAGGNTGELFF. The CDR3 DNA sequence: TGTGCCAGCAGCGTAGGTGCGGGGGGGAACACCGGGGAGCTGTTTTTT. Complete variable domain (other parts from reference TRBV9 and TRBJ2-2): DSGVTQTPKHLITATGQRVTLRCSPRSGDLSVYWYQQSLDQGLQFLIQYYNGEERAKGNILERFSAQQFPDLHSELNLSSLELGDSALYFCASSVGAGGNTGELFFGEGSRLTVL.

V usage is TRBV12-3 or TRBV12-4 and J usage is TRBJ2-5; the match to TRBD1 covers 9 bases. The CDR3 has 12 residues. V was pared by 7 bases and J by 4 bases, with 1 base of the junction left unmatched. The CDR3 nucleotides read TGTGCCAGCAAACAGGGGGCAGAGACCCAGTACTTC. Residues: CASKQGAETQYF.

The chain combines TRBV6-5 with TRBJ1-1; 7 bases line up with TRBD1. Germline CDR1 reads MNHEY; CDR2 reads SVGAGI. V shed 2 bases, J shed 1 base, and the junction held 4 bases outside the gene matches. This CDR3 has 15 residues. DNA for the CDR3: TGTGCCAGCAGTTACGCCAGGGGGGCGAACACTGAAGCTTTCTTT. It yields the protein CASSYARGANTEAFF.

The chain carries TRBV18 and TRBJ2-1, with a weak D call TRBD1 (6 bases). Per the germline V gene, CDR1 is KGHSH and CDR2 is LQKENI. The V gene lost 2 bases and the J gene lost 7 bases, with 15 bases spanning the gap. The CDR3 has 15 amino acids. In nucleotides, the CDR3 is TGTGCCAGCTCACCAGCGGCAGGGGTCGGGAATGAGCAGTTCTTC. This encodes CASSPAAGVGNEQFF. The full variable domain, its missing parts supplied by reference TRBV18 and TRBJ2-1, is NAGVMQNPRHLVRRRGQEARLRCSPMKGHSHVYWYRQLPEEGLKFMVYLQKENIIDESGMPKERFSAEFPKEGPSILRIQQVVRGDSAAYFCASSPAAGVGNEQFFGPGTRLTVL.

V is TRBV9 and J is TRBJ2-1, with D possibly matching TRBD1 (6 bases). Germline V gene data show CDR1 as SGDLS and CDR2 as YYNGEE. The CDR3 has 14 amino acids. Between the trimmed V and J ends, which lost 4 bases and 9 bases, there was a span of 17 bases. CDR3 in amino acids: CASSLTQGGGEQFF. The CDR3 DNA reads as TGTGCCAGCAGCTTAACACAGGGCGGTGGTGAGCAGTTCTTC.